A single sample gave rise to the 2 T cell receptor beta chains below, sequenced in a study of cytomegalovirus exposure and HLA in healthy donors. Primers: 60 Vbeta forward and 13 Jbeta reverse. The table came from immunoSEQ multiplex PCR; TCRdb's copy has only in-frame clones and leaves some out. This table has roughly 200,000 clones, 70% to 85% appearing once. The sample taken for sequencing was PBMCs. Source of these receptors: a man in his forties or fifties in good health and CMV-seronegative.

This clone was seen a handful of times. J is TRBJ1-2 and V is TRBV5-4; maybe TRBD1 (6 bases). CDR1 is SGHNT, CDR2 YYREEE, per germline (reference sequence). The CDR3 is 14 residues long. Trimming shortened V by 9 bases and J by 9 bases, and 24 bases separated the two germline ends. The CDR3 DNA is TGTGCCACCTCCGGGGGGGCCCCACCCCGTCGCTACACCTTC. Translating gives CATSGGAPPRRYTF.

This clone was counted once. The chain has TRBV7-6 and TRBJ1-6, with D maybe TRBD1 (6 bases). CDR1 SGHVS and CDR2 FNYEAQ come from the germline V gene. The CDR3 runs to 14 residues. V was shortened by 5 bases and J by 5 bases, with 10 bases between the two germline ends. Written as DNA, the CDR3 is TGTGCCAGCAGCCGGACAGAACATAATTCACCCCTCCACTTT. This gives the protein CASSRTEHNSPLHF.